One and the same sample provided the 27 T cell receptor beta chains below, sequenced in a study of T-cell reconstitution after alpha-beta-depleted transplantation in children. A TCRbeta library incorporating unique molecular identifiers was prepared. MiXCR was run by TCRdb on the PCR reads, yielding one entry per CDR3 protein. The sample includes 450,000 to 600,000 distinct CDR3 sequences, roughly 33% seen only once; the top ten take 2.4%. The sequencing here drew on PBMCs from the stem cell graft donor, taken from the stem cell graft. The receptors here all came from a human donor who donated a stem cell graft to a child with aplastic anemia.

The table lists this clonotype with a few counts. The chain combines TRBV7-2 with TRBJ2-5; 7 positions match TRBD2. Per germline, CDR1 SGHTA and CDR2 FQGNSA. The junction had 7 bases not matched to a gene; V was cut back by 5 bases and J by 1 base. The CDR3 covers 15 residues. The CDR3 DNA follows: TGTGCCAGCAGCCGAACCGCTAGCGGCCAAGAGACCCAGTACTTC. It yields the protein CASSRTASGQETQYF.

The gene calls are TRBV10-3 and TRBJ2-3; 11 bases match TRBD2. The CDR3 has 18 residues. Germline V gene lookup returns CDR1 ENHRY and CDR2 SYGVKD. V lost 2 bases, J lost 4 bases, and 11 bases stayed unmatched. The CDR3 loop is CAISERGLAGGPADTQYF. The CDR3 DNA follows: TGTGCCATCAGTGAGCGAGGATTAGCGGGAGGGCCAGCAGATACGCAGTATTTT.

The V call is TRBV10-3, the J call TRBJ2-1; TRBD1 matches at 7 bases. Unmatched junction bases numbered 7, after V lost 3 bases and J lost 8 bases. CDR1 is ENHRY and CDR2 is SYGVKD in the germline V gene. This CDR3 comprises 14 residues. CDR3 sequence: CAISEAHRGYEQFF. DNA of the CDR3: TGTGCCATCAGTGAAGCTCACAGGGGATATGAGCAGTTCTTC.

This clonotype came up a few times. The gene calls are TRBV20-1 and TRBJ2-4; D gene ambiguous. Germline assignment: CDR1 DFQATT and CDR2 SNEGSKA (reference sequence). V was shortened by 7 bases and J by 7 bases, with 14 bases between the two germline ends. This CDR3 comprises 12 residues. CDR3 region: CSVSGPENIQYF. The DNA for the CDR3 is TGCAGTGTCTCCGGGCCTGAGAACATTCAGTACTTC.

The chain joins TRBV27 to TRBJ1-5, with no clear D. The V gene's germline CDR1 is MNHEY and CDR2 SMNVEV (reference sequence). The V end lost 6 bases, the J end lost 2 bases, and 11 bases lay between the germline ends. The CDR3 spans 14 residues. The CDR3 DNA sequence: TGTGCCAGCAGGGAAGGGAGGGGCAATCAGCCCCAGCATTTT. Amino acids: CASREGRGNQPQHF.

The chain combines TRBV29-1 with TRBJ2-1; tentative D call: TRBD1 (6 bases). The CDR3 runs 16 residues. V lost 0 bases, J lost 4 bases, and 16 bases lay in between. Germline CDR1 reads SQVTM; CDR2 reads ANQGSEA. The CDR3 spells CSVEDLFVDRYNEQFF. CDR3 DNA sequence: TGCAGCGTTGAAGATCTTTTCGTGGACAGATACAATGAGCAGTTCTTC.

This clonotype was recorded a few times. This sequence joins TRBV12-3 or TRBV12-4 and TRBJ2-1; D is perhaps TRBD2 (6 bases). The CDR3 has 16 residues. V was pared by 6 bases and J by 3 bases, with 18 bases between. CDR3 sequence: CASSLRVTGSYNEQFF. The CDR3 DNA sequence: TGTGCCAGCAGCTTAAGGGTTACCGGGAGCTACAATGAGCAGTTCTTC.

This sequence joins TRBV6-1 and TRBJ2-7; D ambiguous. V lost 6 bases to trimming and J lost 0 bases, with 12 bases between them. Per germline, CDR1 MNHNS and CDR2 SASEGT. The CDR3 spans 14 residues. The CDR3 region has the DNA TGTGCCAGCAGACCGACGTACCTCTCCTACGAGCAGTACTTC. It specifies CASRPTYLSYEQYF.

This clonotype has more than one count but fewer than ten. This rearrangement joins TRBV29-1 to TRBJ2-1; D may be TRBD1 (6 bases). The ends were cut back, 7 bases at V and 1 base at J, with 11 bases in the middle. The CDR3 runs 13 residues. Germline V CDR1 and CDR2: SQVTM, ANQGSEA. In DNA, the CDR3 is TGCAGCGGGGTGGGGGCTTCCTACAATGAGCAGTTCTTC. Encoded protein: CSGVGASYNEQFF.

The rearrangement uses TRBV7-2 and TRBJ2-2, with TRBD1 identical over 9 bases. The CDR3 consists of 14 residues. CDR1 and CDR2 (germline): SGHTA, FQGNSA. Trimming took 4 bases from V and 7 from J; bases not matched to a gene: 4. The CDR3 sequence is CASSSTGGGGELFF. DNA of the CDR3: TGTGCCAGCAGCTCCACAGGGGGCGGCGGGGAGCTGTTTTTT.

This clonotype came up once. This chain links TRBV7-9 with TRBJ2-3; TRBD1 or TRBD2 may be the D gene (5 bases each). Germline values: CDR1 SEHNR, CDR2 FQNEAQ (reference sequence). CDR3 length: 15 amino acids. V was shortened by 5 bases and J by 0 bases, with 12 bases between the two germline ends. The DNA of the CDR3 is TGTGCCAGCAGCAACCCGGGACCAAGCACAGATACGCAGTATTTT. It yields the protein CASSNPGPSTDTQYF.

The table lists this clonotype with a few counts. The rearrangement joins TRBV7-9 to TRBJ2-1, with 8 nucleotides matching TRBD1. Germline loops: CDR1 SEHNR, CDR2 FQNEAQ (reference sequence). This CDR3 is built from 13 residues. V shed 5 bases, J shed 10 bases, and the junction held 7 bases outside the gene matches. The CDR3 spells CASSGRQGREQFF. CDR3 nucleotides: TGTGCCAGCAGCGGCCGACAGGGGAGGGAGCAGTTCTTC.

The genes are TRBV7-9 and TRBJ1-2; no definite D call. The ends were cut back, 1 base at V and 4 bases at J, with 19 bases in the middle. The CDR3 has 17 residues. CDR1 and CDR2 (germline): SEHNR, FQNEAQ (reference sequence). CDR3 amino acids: CASSLVVWFEVVYGYTF. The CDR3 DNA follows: TGTGCCAGCAGCTTAGTAGTTTGGTTCGAGGTGGTCTATGGCTACACCTTC.

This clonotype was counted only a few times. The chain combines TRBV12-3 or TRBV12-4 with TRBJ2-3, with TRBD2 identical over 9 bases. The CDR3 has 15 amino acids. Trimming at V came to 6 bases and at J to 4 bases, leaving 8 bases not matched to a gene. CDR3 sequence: CASRQFSGSADTQYF. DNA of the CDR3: TGTGCCAGCAGACAATTTAGCGGGAGCGCAGATACGCAGTATTTT.

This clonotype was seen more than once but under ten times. The DNA of the CDR3 is TGCAGCGTCCGGGGGGGACAGCGAAGTGGCTACACCTTC. Its protein product is CSVRGGQRSGYTF. The V call is TRBV29-1, the J call TRBJ1-2; 7 bases fit TRBD1. There are 13 residues in the CDR3. After removal of 6 bases from V and 7 bases from J, the junction contained 11 bases not matched to a gene. CDR1 and CDR2 (germline): SQVTM, ANQGSEA. The complete variable domain, with remaining parts taken from reference TRBV29-1 and TRBJ1-2, reads SAVISQKPSRDICQRGTSLTIQCQVDSQVTMMFWYRQQPGQSLTLIATANQGSEATYESGFVIDKFPISRPNLTFSTLTVSNMSPEDSSIYLCSVRGGQRSGYTFGSGTRLTVV.

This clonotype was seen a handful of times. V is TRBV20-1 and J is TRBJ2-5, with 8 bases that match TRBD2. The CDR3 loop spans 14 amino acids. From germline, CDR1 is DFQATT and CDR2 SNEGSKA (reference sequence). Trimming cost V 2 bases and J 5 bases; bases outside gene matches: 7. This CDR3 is CSARPGLVLETQYF. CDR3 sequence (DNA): TGCAGTGCTAGACCGGGACTAGTTTTGGAGACCCAGTACTTC.

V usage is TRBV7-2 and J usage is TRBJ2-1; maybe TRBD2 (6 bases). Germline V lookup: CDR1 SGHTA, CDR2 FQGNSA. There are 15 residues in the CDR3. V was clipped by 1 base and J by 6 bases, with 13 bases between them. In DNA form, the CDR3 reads TGTGCCAGCAGCTTAGTGGCTAGCGATTTCAATGAGCAGTTCTTC. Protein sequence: CASSLVASDFNEQFF.

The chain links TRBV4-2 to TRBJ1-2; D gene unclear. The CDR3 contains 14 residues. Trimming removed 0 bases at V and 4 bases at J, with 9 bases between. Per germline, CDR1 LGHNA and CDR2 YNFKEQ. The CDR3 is CASSQDLPTYGYTF. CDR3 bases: TGTGCCAGCAGCCAAGATCTCCCTACCTATGGCTACACCTTC.

The DNA of the CDR3 is TGCAGTGCTAGACAGCCCAGCTCCTACGAGCAGTACTTC. It is translated as CSARQPSSYEQYF. The chain has TRBV20-1 and TRBJ2-7; D not resolved. CDR1 DFQATT and CDR2 SNEGSKA come from the germline V gene (reference sequence). Trimming removed 2 bases at V and 0 bases at J, with 8 bases between. This CDR3 has 13 residues.

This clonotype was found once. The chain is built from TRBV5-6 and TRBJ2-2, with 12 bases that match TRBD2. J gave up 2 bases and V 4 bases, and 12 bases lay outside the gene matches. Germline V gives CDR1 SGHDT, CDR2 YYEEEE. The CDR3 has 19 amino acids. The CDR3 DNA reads TGTGCCAGCAGCCCGCCGCCCGGGACTAGCGGGCCCAACACCGGGGAGCTGTTTTTT. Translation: CASSPPPGTSGPNTGELFF.

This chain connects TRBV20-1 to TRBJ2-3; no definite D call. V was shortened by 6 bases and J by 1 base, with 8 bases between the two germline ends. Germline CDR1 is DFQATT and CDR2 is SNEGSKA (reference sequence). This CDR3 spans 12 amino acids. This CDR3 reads CSAPAGTDTQYF. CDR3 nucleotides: TGCAGTGCACCCGCGGGCACAGATACGCAGTATTTT.

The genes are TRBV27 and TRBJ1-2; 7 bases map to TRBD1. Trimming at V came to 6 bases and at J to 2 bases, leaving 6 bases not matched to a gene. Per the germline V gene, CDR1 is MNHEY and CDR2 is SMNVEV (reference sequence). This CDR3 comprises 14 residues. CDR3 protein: CASSRDSGNYGYTF. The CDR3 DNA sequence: TGTGCCAGCAGCCGGGACAGTGGGAACTATGGCTACACCTTC.

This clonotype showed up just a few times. CDR3 in amino acids: CASSLGQGFRGGYTF. CDR3 DNA: TGTGCCAGCAGTTTGGGACAGGGGTTTCGAGGTGGCTACACCTTC. The chain uses TRBV6-5 and TRBJ1-2, with 10 nucleotides matching TRBD1. J gave up 7 bases and V 4 bases, and 9 bases lay outside the gene matches. The CDR3 runs 15 residues. CDR1 and CDR2 (germline): MNHEY, SVGAGI.

DNA of the CDR3: TGTGCCAGCAGTGATAATGAGCGGGGCTACACCTTC. Translating gives CASSDNERGYTF. The chain links TRBV25-1 to TRBJ1-2; D is uncertain. The CDR3 contains 12 residues. The germline V gene encodes CDR1 MGHDK and CDR2 SYGVNS. V lost 3 bases to trimming and J lost 8 bases, with 10 bases between them.

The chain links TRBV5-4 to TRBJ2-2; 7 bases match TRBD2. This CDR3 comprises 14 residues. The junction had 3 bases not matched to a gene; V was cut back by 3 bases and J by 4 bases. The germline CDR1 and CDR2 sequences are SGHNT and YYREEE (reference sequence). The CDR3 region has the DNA TGTGCCAGCAGCTCACTAGCGTTCACCGGGGAGCTGTTTTTT. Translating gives CASSSLAFTGELFF. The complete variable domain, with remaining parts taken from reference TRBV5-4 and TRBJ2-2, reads ETGVTQSPTHLIKTRGQQVTLRCSSQSGHNTVSWYQQALGQGPQFIFQYYREEENGRGNFPPRFSGLQFPNYSSELNVNALELDDSALYLCASSSLAFTGELFFGEGSRLTVL.

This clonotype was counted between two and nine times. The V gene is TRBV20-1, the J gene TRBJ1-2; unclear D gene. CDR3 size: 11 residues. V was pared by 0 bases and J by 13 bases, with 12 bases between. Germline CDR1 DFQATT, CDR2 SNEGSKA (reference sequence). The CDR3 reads CSARDPPHFTF. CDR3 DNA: TGCAGTGCTAGAGATCCCCCCCATTTCACCTTC.

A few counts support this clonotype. This chain's CDR3 is CAWIGTGETEAFF. In nucleotides, the CDR3 is TGTGCCTGGATTGGGACAGGGGAAACTGAAGCTTTCTTT. The chain employs TRBV30 and TRBJ1-1; the match to TRBD1 covers 10 bases. CDR3 size: 13 residues. V gave up 4 bases and J gave up 5 bases; unmatched junction bases: 4. The germline gives CDR1 GTSNPN, CDR2 SVGIG (reference sequence).